The 25 T cell receptor beta chains presented below share a single source sample, sequenced in a study of blood T cells in healthy people across ages. The use of a sample-barcoded 5' primer and a J-beta primer mix characterized a second PCR of about 7 to 12 cycles. In TCRdb, the 5' RACE reads were re-called with MiXCR into one record per CDR3 protein. This table has about 830,000 distinct CDR3 sequences, about 62% appearing once. Sequenced material: blood. The receptors stem from a man aged 25-45 years in good health.

Notes on this clonotype: Given a much more abundant clone one base away, this may be a read error. The chain recombines TRBV7-2 with TRBJ1-6, with TRBD1 matching 7 bases. The germline gives CDR1 SGHTA, CDR2 FQGNSA. V trimming: 0 bases; J trimming: 0 bases; junction bases outside the gene matches: 2. CDR3 length: 17 residues. CDR3 nucleotide sequence: TGTGCCAGCAGCTTAGCGGGACAGAGCTCCTATAATTCACCCCTCCACTTT. Its protein is CASSLAGQSSYNSPLHF.

This chain joins TRBV19 and TRBJ2-7; 8 positions agree with TRBD1. The end of the DNA aligns better with TRBJ2-4, so the J call may be wrong. CDR3 size: 17 residues. CDR1 is LNHDA, CDR2 SQIVND, per germline (reference sequence). CDR3 coding DNA: TGTGCCAGTAGTTCAGACAGGGGTGGAATCATCAGGAACATTCAGTACTTC. Its protein product is CASSSDRGGIIRNIQYF.

The V call is TRBV5-6, the J call TRBJ2-1; D is unresolved. The CDR3 is 11 amino acids. Germline CDR1 and CDR2: SGHDT and YYEEEE. Trimming took 1 base from V and 10 from J, leaving 6 bases between them. The CDR3 nucleotides are TGTGCCAGCAGCTTGTTCAAAGAGCAGTTCTTC. Translating it yields CASSLFKEQFF.

The chain's CDR3 is CASSGDGARSPLHF. CDR3 in DNA: TGTGCCAGCAGTGGCGACGGAGCTAGGTCACCCCTCCACTTT. The chain carries TRBV2 and TRBJ1-6; D not certain. The germline gives CDR1 SNHLY, CDR2 FYNNEI. The CDR3 has 14 residues. V dropped 4 bases and J dropped 10 bases, with 14 bases sitting between them.

This clonotype was detected a few times. The rearrangement joins TRBV7-8 to TRBJ2-3, with a weak D call TRBD2 (6 bases). The CDR3 has 18 residues. Germline V gene data show CDR1 as SGHVS and CDR2 as FQNEAQ. V lost 2 bases and J 0 bases, leaving 18 bases between the germline ends. The DNA of the CDR3 is TGTGCCAGCAGCTTAACTCAGCCGGGACTCACTAGCACAGATACGCAGTATTTT. Protein product: CASSLTQPGLTSTDTQYF.

This rearrangement joins TRBV28 to TRBJ2-1; 9 bases agree with TRBD2. The CDR3 covers 15 residues. Germline trimming cut 8 bases from V and 9 bases from J; bases unmatched to any gene: 14. The germline gives CDR1 MDHEN, CDR2 SYDVKM. The CDR3 DNA reads as TGTGCCAGCGCCCCCGGGACTAGCACCATCGGTGAGCAGTTCTTC. It is translated as CASAPGTSTIGEQFF.

The rearrangement links TRBV29-1 to TRBJ1-2, with 10 bases lining up with TRBD1. The CDR3 extends over 11 amino acids. The V and J ends lost 6 bases and 8 bases, in that order; junction bases with no gene match: 3. Germline V CDR1 and CDR2: SQVTM, ANQGSEA. The CDR3 sequence: CSVDRGRGYTF. The CDR3 DNA reads TGCAGCGTGGACAGGGGGAGAGGCTACACCTTC.

The chain combines TRBV20-1 with TRBJ2-4, with D unclear. The J call may be wrong; the DNA end is better matched by TRBJ2-7. Germline loops: CDR1 DFQATT, CDR2 SNEGSKA (reference sequence). This CDR3 region has 16 residues. In DNA form, the CDR3 reads TGCAGTGCTAGAGATCTTGAGACTCTAATTCGGGACGAGCAGTACTTC. It specifies CSARDLETLIRDEQYF.

There are a few counts of this clonotype. The gene calls are TRBV20-1 and TRBJ1-1; D is ambiguous. CDR1 DFQATT and CDR2 SNEGSKA come from the germline V gene (reference sequence). The ends were cut back, 1 base at V and 1 base at J, with 10 bases in the middle. This CDR3 contains 14 residues. The CDR3 DNA reads TGCAGTGCTAGAGTTGGCAGCAAGAACACTGAAGCTTTCTTT. Translated, it gives CSARVGSKNTEAFF.

V gene TRBV4-1 combines with J gene TRBJ2-1; 8 bases align to TRBD1. The DNA end favors TRBJ2-7, so the J call may be wrong. CDR1 is MGHRA and CDR2 is YSYEKL in the germline V gene. CDR3 length: 15 residues. The CDR3, as DNA: TGCGCCAGCAGACATTCCGGGACAGGTTCCTACGAGCAGTACTTC. As protein: CASRHSGTGSYEQYF.

The V and J genes are TRBV7-3 and TRBJ1-1, with 10 bases aligning to TRBD1. The germline V gene encodes CDR1 SGHTA and CDR2 FQGTGA. The CDR3 consists of 13 residues. Losses at the gene ends were 5 bases for V and 11 bases for J; bases not matched to a gene: 8. This CDR3 reads CASSNQTGGYAFF. The DNA of the CDR3 is TGTGCCAGCAGCAACCAGACAGGGGGCTATGCTTTCTTT.

The rearrangement links TRBV12-3 or TRBV12-4 to TRBJ2-1; D might be TRBD1 or TRBD2, each matching 6 bases. The CDR3 contains 15 residues. V gave up 7 bases and J gave up 7 bases, with 20 bases separating them. The CDR3 sequence is CASTLEGGPGNEQFF. CDR3 nucleotide sequence: TGTGCCAGCACCCTTGAAGGGGGGCCCGGGAATGAGCAGTTCTTC.

The rearrangement uses TRBV6-5 and TRBJ2-1, with D uncertain. The V gene lost 0 bases and the J gene lost 5 bases, with 17 bases spanning the gap. This CDR3 contains 17 residues. CDR1 is MNHEY, CDR2 SVGAGI, per germline. The CDR3 DNA reads TGTGCCAGCAGTTACTCAGCTCTGGCGCCCCCCAACAATGAGCAGTTCTTC. It is translated as CASSYSALAPPNNEQFF.

The rearrangement links TRBV20-1 to TRBJ2-7; 7 nucleotides line up with TRBD1. Germline V gene lookup returns CDR1 DFQATT and CDR2 SNEGSKA (reference sequence). V trimming: 6 bases; J trimming: 0 bases; junction bases outside the gene matches: 5. CDR3 length: 13 residues. The CDR3 sequence: CSANRGSSYEQYF. The CDR3 DNA sequence: TGCAGTGCAAACAGGGGAAGCTCCTACGAGCAGTACTTC.

V is TRBV4-3 and J is TRBJ2-3; D possibly corresponds to TRBD1 (5 bases). Trimming removed 0 bases from V and 2 bases from J, with 9 bases in between. Germline V CDR1 and CDR2: LGHNA, YSLEER. The CDR3 contains 15 residues. The CDR3 protein is CASSQEGAITDTQYF. CDR3 sequence (DNA): TGCGCCAGCAGCCAAGAAGGGGCCATCACAGATACGCAGTATTTT.

This chain uses TRBV4-3 with TRBJ2-7, with 7 nucleotides matching TRBD2. The CDR3 loop spans 18 amino acids. The germline V gene encodes CDR1 LGHNA and CDR2 YSLEER. J lost 6 bases, V lost 0 bases, and 17 bases had no gene match. DNA for the CDR3: TGCGCCAGCAGCCAAGAACCCCACCTAAGACTAGCCGTTTCCGAGCAGTACTTC. Its translation is CASSQEPHLRLAVSEQYF.

The sample holds one count of this clonotype. The chain uses TRBV9 and TRBJ2-3; D ambiguous. The CDR3 has 14 residues. The ends were cut back, 6 bases at V and 0 bases at J, with 11 bases in the middle. CDR1 SGDLS and CDR2 YYNGEE come from the germline V gene. The CDR3 coding sequence is TGTGCCAGCACCCAGGATTCTAGCACAGATACGCAGTATTTT. Protein: CASTQDSSTDTQYF.

This rearrangement joins TRBV4-3 to TRBJ2-3, with 8 bases that match TRBD1. After removal of 1 base from V and 5 bases from J, the junction contained 14 bases not matched to a gene. CDR1 is LGHNA, CDR2 YSLEER, per germline. The CDR3 contains 18 residues. The CDR3 DNA reads TGCGCCAGCAGCCAAGTTGGGAAAAGAAGACAGGGGTTAGATACGCAGTATTTT. Its protein product is CASSQVGKRRQGLDTQYF.

This clonotype was detected only a few times. The V call is TRBV2, the J call TRBJ2-5, with a tentative D call TRBD2 (5 bases). V was cut by 8 bases and J by 3 bases, with 10 bases left in between. This CDR3 comprises 12 residues. Per germline, CDR1 SNHLY and CDR2 FYNNEI. The chain's CDR3 is CASARGKETQYF. The CDR3 DNA is TGTGCCAGCGCCCGGGGAAAAGAGACCCAGTACTTC. The entire variable domain, with the rest obtained from reference TRBV2 and TRBJ2-5, is as follows: EPEVTQTPSHQVTQMGQEVILRCVPISNHLYFYWYRQILGQKVEFLVSFYNNEISEKSEIFDDQFSVERPDGSNFTLKIRSTKLEDSAMYFCASARGKETQYFGPGTRLLVL.

The chain combines TRBV12-3 or TRBV12-4 with TRBJ2-3, with TRBD1 identical over 7 bases. The CDR3 consists of 15 residues. V lost 3 bases to trimming and J lost 2 bases; unmatched junction nucleotides: 5. The CDR3 here is CASSLGDSYTDTQYF. The DNA for the CDR3 is TGTGCCAGCAGTTTGGGGGACAGCTACACAGATACGCAGTATTTT.

There are a few counts of this clonotype. The chain combines TRBV3-1 with TRBJ2-1, with 9 bases identical to TRBD2. Unmatched junction bases numbered 6, after V lost 3 bases and J lost 6 bases. The germline gives CDR1 LGHDT, CDR2 YNNKEL (reference sequence). This CDR3 has 15 residues. The CDR3 loop reads CASSQVRGGGNEQFF. The CDR3 DNA reads TGTGCCAGCAGCCAGGTGCGGGGGGGGGGCAATGAGCAGTTCTTC.

This rearrangement joins TRBV10-3 to TRBJ2-7; D unresolved. The CDR3 totals 14 residues. Trimming pared 4 bases from V and 0 bases from J, leaving 10 bases between. Germline CDR1 ENHRY, CDR2 SYGVKD. CDR3 sequence (DNA): TGTGCCATCAGTGGTGCCGGAAGCTCCTACGAGCAGTACTTC. As protein: CAISGAGSSYEQYF.

The chain uses TRBV6-4 and TRBJ2-1; 9 nucleotides agree with TRBD2. This CDR3 is built from 15 residues. The junction had 11 bases not matched to a gene; V was cut back by 6 bases and J by 8 bases. Germline V lookup: CDR1 MRHNA, CDR2 SNTAGT. The CDR3 sequence is CASRAGTGLAHEQFF. Written as DNA, the CDR3 is TGTGCCAGCAGGGCTGGTACCGGACTAGCGCATGAGCAGTTCTTC.

The CDR3 spells CASSYAGTKITDTQYF. The CDR3 nucleotides are TGTGCCAGCAGTTACGCAGGGACCAAAATCACAGATACGCAGTATTTT. This chain joins TRBV6-2 or TRBV6-3 and TRBJ2-3, with D perhaps being TRBD1 or TRBD2 (5 bases each). The germline V gene has CDR1 MNHEY and CDR2 SVGEGT. This CDR3 is built from 16 residues. Trimming removed 2 bases from V and 2 bases from J, with 14 bases in between.

Here the CDR3 DNA reads TGTGCCATCACTAAGACAGGGAAGAACGAGCAGTACTTC. Translated, it gives CAITKTGKNEQYF. The gene calls are TRBV10-3 and TRBJ2-4, with 7 positions matching TRBD1. The DNA end lines up better with TRBJ2-7; the J call may be wrong. The CDR3 length is 13 residues. Germline CDR1 and CDR2: ENHRY and SYGVKD.